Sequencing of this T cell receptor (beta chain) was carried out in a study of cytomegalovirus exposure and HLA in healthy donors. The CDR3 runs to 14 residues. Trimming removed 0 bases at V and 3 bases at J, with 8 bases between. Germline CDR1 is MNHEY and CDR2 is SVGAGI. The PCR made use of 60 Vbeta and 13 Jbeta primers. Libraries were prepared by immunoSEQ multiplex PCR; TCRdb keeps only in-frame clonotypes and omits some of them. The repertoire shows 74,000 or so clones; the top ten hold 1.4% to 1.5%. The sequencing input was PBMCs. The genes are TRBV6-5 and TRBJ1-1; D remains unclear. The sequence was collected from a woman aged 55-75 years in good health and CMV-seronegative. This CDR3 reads CASSYSGSDTEAFF. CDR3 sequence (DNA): TGTGCCAGCAGTTACTCAGGGAGCGACACTGAAGCTTTCTTT.